This T cell receptor (beta chain) was obtained from a study of blood T cell repertoires in COVID-19. Study as a whole: PBMCs, B-cell-depleted T cells, or T cells provided the cDNA or gDNA that made up the material.

The repertoire was sequenced with immunoSEQ multiplex PCR; TCRdb's copy has only in-frame clones and lacks some. The sample carries about 300,000 clones, around 84% recorded once. A total of 13 residues make up the CDR3, ends included. Germline CDR1 and CDR2: SGDLS and YYNGEE. A remark on this clone: The DNA is left out, because the CDR3 cannot be placed on it with certainty; the CDR3 is given as TCRdb lists it.

The rearrangement links TRBV9 to TRBJ2-3; TRBD2, the table's D call, lacks a check against the DNA. The sequencing input was peripheral blood. The TCR originated in a man aged 70 or older with acute or convalescent COVID-19. This CDR3 is CASSVAPGSPPDF.